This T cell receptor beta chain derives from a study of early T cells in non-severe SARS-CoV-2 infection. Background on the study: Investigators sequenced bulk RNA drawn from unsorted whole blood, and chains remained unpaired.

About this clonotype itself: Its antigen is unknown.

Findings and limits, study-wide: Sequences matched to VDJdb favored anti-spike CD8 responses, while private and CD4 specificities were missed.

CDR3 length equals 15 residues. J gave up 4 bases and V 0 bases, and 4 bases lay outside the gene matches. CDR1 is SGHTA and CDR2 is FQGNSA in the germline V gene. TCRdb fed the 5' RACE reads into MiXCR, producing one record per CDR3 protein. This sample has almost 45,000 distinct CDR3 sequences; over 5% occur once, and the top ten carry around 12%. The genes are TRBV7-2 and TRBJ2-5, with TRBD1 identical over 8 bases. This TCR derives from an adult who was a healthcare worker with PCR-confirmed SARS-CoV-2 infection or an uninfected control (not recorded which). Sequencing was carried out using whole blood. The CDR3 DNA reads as TGTGCCAGCAGCTTAGCCAGACAGGGGAGAGAGACCCAGTACTTC. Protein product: CASSLARQGRETQYF.